The present T cell receptor (beta chain) was sequenced within a study of OX40 agonist ivuxolimab in advanced cancers. In the study overall: Partial responses were achieved by three patients: one hepatocellular carcinoma, two cutaneous melanoma.

The CDR3 covers 14 residues. The V gene lost 4 bases and the J gene lost 7 bases, with 15 bases spanning the gap. The germline V gene has CDR1 SGDLS and CDR2 YYNGEE. Some clones are missing from TCRdb's copy, which holds only in-frame ones; the method was immunoSEQ multiplex PCR. The data hold some 70,000 clones, with 88% observed a single time. The specimen comprised CD4+ or CD8+ T cells sorted from blood, sampled in a trial of the OX40 agonist ivuxolimab. The rearrangement joins TRBV9 to TRBJ1-3; D might be TRBD1 (6 bases). This receptor was taken from an adult with an advanced solid tumor such as melanoma, head and neck, liver or kidney cancer. This CDR3 reads CASSPAGGGNTIYF. In DNA, the CDR3 is TGTGCCAGCAGCCCGGCGGGGGGCGGCAACACCATATATTTT.